This passage covers 14 T cell receptor beta chains from one sample sequenced in a study of OX40 agonist ivuxolimab in advanced cancers. Libraries came from the immunoSEQ multiplex PCR assay. This is the immuneACCESS table as TCRdb keeps it, with only in-frame sequences that have V and J called. A part of the clones is gone; compared with another copy, unresolved V genes explain less than half, and the rest is unexplained. Across this sample there are about 17,000 clones, with around 80% seen only once. The ten largest make up approximately 24% of the sample. The sequences come from CD4+ or CD8+ T cells sorted from blood, collected in a trial of the OX40 agonist ivuxolimab. These receptors were taken from an adult with an advanced solid tumor such as melanoma, head and neck, liver or kidney cancer.

The V and J genes are TRBV7-6 and TRBJ1-1; 7 bases are shared with TRBD1. J gave up 1 base and V 5 bases, and 4 bases lay outside the gene matches. The CDR3 contains 14 residues. Germline V lookup: CDR1 SGHVS, CDR2 FNYEAQ. CDR3 bases: TGTGCCAGCAGCGATAGGACAGGGAACACTGAAGCTTTCTTT. Amino acid sequence: CASSDRTGNTEAFF.

The V call is TRBV30, the J call TRBJ1-5, with D possibly matching TRBD1 (6 bases). CDR3 length equals 13 residues. V dropped 3 bases and J dropped 6 bases, with 12 bases sitting between them. Germline-derived CDR1 and CDR2 are GTSNPN and SVGIG (reference sequence). Here the CDR3 reads CAWSQGFGQPQHF. Here the CDR3 DNA reads TGTGCCTGGAGCCAGGGGTTCGGTCAGCCCCAGCATTTT.

Written as DNA, the CDR3 is TGTGCCAGCAGCCTTCGGGACGGTTACTACGAGCAGTACTTC. Its protein is CASSLRDGYYEQYF. The chain employs TRBV7-9 and TRBJ2-7; D might be TRBD1 or TRBD2, each matching 5 bases. The germline CDR1 and CDR2 sequences are SEHNR and FQNEAQ (reference sequence). CDR3 length: 14 amino acids. V lost 5 bases to trimming and J lost 3 bases, with 14 bases between them.

The chain joins TRBV15 to TRBJ2-7; tentatively, D is TRBD1 (5 bases). The CDR3 contains 14 residues. Germline CDR1 reads LNHNV; CDR2 reads YYDKDF (reference sequence). The ends were cut back, 0 bases at V and 3 bases at J, with 9 bases in the middle. The CDR3 region has the DNA TGTGCCACCAGCAGAGATGGGGCCTTCTACGAGCAGTACTTC. Residues: CATSRDGAFYEQYF.

This clone is deemed medium-sized (0.01 to 0.1%). Other DNA sequences in this sample translate to the same CDR3. V usage is TRBV5-6 and J usage is TRBJ2-5; D gene ambiguous. The CDR3 spans 11 residues. Germline CDR1 is SGHDT and CDR2 is YYEEEE. Trimming removed 1 base from V and 5 bases from J, with 3 bases in between. The DNA of the CDR3 is TGTGCCAGCAGCTTGTCGGAGACCCAGTACTTC. It is translated as CASSLSETQYF.

V usage is TRBV2 and J usage is TRBJ1-5, with D unclear. The germline gives CDR1 SNHLY, CDR2 FYNNEI. Trimming took off 7 bases at V and 0 bases at J, with 10 bases between the two ends. The CDR3 spans 14 residues. The CDR3 loop reads CASKNPYSNQPQHF. The CDR3 DNA reads as TGTGCCAGCAAAAACCCTTATAGCAATCAGCCCCAGCATTTT.

The CDR3 reads CASSPGVLGYTF. CDR3 sequence (DNA): TGTGCCAGCAGCCCGGGAGTTCTAGGCTACACCTTC. This chain uses TRBV7-2 with TRBJ1-2; D uncertain. Germline CDR1 is SGHTA and CDR2 is FQGNSA. This CDR3 is built from 12 residues. V dropped 5 bases and J dropped 8 bases, with 12 bases sitting between them.

The chain recombines TRBV2 with TRBJ2-5; the match to TRBD2 covers 9 bases. The trim removed 1 base at V and 5 bases at J, leaving 5 bases unmatched. This CDR3 comprises 15 residues. Germline V gene sequence: CDR1 SNHLY, CDR2 FYNNEI. CDR3 sequence reads: CASSEVRGGRETQYF. The CDR3 DNA reads as TGTGCCAGCAGTGAAGTGCGGGGGGGGAGGGAGACCCAGTACTTC.

The J gene is TRBJ2-4, the V gene TRBV21-1; the DNA was not used to check the table's D call, TRBD2. TRBV21-1 is noted as a pseudogene. The CDR3 runs to 11 residues. The CDR3 DNA reads as TGTGCCAGCAGCAGAGAAAACATTCAGTACTTC. It translates to CASSRENIQYF.

The rearrangement links TRBV7-6 to TRBJ2-5, with a possible D match to TRBD1 (6 bases). Germline V gives CDR1 SGHVS, CDR2 FNYEAQ. The germline V and J ends were trimmed by 0 bases and 2 bases, with 7 bases remaining between them. This CDR3 region has 14 residues. The CDR3 region has the DNA TGTGCCAGCAGCTTAGCGGGACAACAAGAGACCCAGTACTTC. Encoded protein: CASSLAGQQETQYF. The full variable domain, completed using reference TRBV7-6 and TRBJ2-5, is GAGVSQSPRYKVTKRGQDVALRCDPISGHVSLYWYRQALGQGPEFLTYFNYEAQQDKSGLPNDRFSAERPEGSISTLTIQRTEQRDSAMYRCASSLAGQQETQYFGPGTRLLVL.

The rearrangement links TRBV19 to TRBJ2-3; D assignment may be TRBD1 or TRBD2 (5 bases each). The CDR3 length is 18 residues. Trimming removed 6 bases from V and 8 bases from J, with 30 bases in between. Germline V gene lookup returns CDR1 LNHDA and CDR2 SQIVND (reference sequence). The CDR3 here is CASRVTSRGRWDQATQYF. For the CDR3, the DNA is TGTGCCAGTAGAGTCACCAGCCGAGGCAGGTGGGACCAGGCTACGCAGTATTTT.

The J gene is TRBJ1-3, the V gene TRBV5-1; 7 bases agree with TRBD1. With 0 bases clipped from V and 8 bases from J, the junction kept 5 bases outside the gene matches. Per the germline V gene, CDR1 is SGHRS and CDR2 is YFSETQ. The CDR3 consists of 14 residues. The CDR3 coding sequence is TGCGCCAGCAGCTTGGGAGGGGGCGAGGACACCATATATTTT. This sequence encodes CASSLGGGEDTIYF.

As regards this clone: Other DNA sequences in the same sample also yield this CDR3. This sequence joins TRBV2 and TRBJ1-5; 8 nucleotides agree with TRBD1. The V gene's germline CDR1 is SNHLY and CDR2 FYNNEI. The V segment lost 4 bases and the J segment 2 bases; nucleotides outside the gene matches: 4. The CDR3 covers 15 residues. The CDR3, as DNA: TGTGCCAGCAGTGGGACAGGGTTGGGCAATCAGCCCCAGCATTTT. It translates to CASSGTGLGNQPQHF.

The rearrangement joins TRBV5-1 to TRBJ1-3, with D tentatively TRBD1 (5 bases). Trimming took off 4 bases at V and 0 bases at J, with 11 bases between the two ends. Germline-derived CDR1 and CDR2 are SGHRS and YFSETQ. This CDR3 contains 15 residues. Written as DNA, the CDR3 is TGCGCCAGCAGCCCGCGGGGGGGCTCTGGAAACACCATATATTTT. Encoded protein: CASSPRGGSGNTIYF.